The entry that follows covers one T cell receptor (beta chain) sequence. The antigen is unknown. A much larger clone differs from this one at a single base, so this may be a read error. The sample comes from a study of T cells in Graves' hyperthyroidism and ophthalmopathy. Study observations and caveats: Separation of ophthalmopathy from stable hyperthyroidism was achieved by a 13 V-J model. The model made its ophthalmopathy prediction, and onset followed a median approximately six months later.

RNA transcripts yielded amplified TCR beta CDR3 regions. An initial round of RT-PCR targeting the TCR CDR3 relied on the HTBI primer set. TCRdb reanalysed the multiplex PCR reads using MiXCR and keeps one entry per CDR3 protein. This sample yields around 340,000 distinct CDR3 sequences, of which around a sixth are seen a single time; approximately 35% belongs to the top ten. No progression to ophthalmopathy during 18 months of follow-up defined stable disease. Patients were aged 18 to 65, had disease duration under 2 months, and had newly diagnosed hyperthyroidism. The V end lost 7 bases, the J end lost 2 bases, and 11 bases lay between the germline ends. Germline V gene lookup returns CDR1 MNHEY and CDR2 SVGEGT. The CDR3 runs to 14 residues.

Material for sequencing was blood. This chain connects TRBV6-2 or TRBV6-3 to TRBJ2-2, with D uncertain. The TCR sequence derives from a man aged 25 to 40 with Graves' hyperthyroidism. The CDR3 nucleotides are TGTGCCAGCAAACAGAGGCGAAACACCGGGGAGCTGTTTTTT. The encoded protein is CASKQRRNTGELFF.